Presented here are 23 T cell receptor beta chains from one specimen sequenced in a study of blood T cell repertoires in COVID-19. The data were produced by immunoSEQ multiplex PCR, yet TCRdb's version contains in-frame clones alone and is incomplete. In the table there are 250,000 to 300,000 clones, approximately 80% of which are singletons. Sequencing input: PBMCs or T cells enriched from blood (not recorded which). All receptors come from a middle-aged man who had been exposed to COVID-19.

The chain has TRBV12-5 and TRBJ2-5; the D gene is possibly TRBD2 (5 bases). Germline CDR1 is LGHNT and CDR2 is FRNRAP. The CDR3 length is 15 residues. Trimming cost V 1 base and J 5 bases, with 14 bases left between them. The CDR3 protein is CASGLGRTRRETQYF. The CDR3, as DNA: TGTGCTAGTGGTTTGGGGAGGACCCGGCGCGAGACCCAGTACTTC.

This sequence joins TRBV6-1 and TRBJ1-2; 9 nucleotides align to TRBD1. The junction had 10 bases not matched to a gene; V was cut back by 2 bases and J by 6 bases. There are 16 residues in the CDR3. The germline V gene encodes CDR1 MNHNS and CDR2 SASEGT. The CDR3: CASSEIDRGAPDGYTF. CDR3 nucleotide sequence: TGTGCCAGCAGTGAAATAGACAGGGGGGCCCCCGATGGCTACACCTTC.

The chain is built from TRBV24-1 and TRBJ2-1, with D maybe TRBD2 (6 bases). Trimming pared 9 bases from V and 4 bases from J, leaving 12 bases between. The CDR3 runs to 13 residues. Looked up from germline, CDR1 is KGHDR and CDR2 is SFDVKD. CDR3 DNA sequence: TGTGCCACCGCCGGGACTCCATACAATGAGCAGTTCTTC. Translation: CATAGTPYNEQFF.

The genes are TRBV24-1 and TRBJ2-7; 10 bases align to TRBD1. Germline V gene sequence: CDR1 KGHDR, CDR2 SFDVKD. The V gene end was trimmed by 5 bases and the J gene end by 2 bases; junction bases not matched to a gene: 17. CDR3 length: 19 residues. Here the CDR3 reads CATSVLTNHRGTGAYEQYF. The CDR3 nucleotides read TGTGCCACCAGTGTTCTAACCAACCACCGAGGGACAGGGGCCTACGAGCAGTACTTC.

Worth noting for this clone: A junction end diverges from the germline sequence, so it may reflect a read error. The rearrangement joins TRBV7-7 to TRBJ2-2; the D gene is possibly TRBD1 (6 bases). The germline V gene encodes CDR1 SSHAT and CDR2 FNYEAQ (reference sequence). The CDR3 is 16 residues long. CDR3 sequence (DNA): TGTGCTAGCAGCTTAGTTCTAGAGGGGGAGACCGGGGAGCTGTTTTTT. As protein: CASSLVLEGETGELFF. Variable domain in full (rest from reference TRBV7-7 and TRBJ2-2): GAGVSQSPRYKVTKRGQDVTLRCDPISSHATLYWYQQALGQGPEFLTYFNYEAQPDKSGLPSDRFSAERPEGSISTLTIQRTEQRDSAMYRCASSLVLEGETGELFFGEGSRLTVL.

This clone occurred many times. The chain combines TRBV3-1 (or the pseudogene TRBV3-2) with TRBJ2-5; D remains unclear. The CDR3 has 12 amino acids. Trimming removed 2 bases at V and 5 bases at J, with 6 bases between. Germline-derived CDR1 and CDR2 are LGHDT and YNNKEL (reference sequence). CDR3 sequence (DNA): TGTGCCAGCAGCCAAACGGTCGAGACCCAGTACTTC. Translation gives CASSQTVETQYF.

This sequence joins TRBV30 and TRBJ2-1; maybe TRBD1 (5 bases). The CDR3 covers 14 residues. V shed 4 bases and J shed 9 bases, with 19 bases lying between them. Germline CDR1 GTSNPN, CDR2 SVGIG (reference sequence). In nucleotides, the CDR3 is TGTGCCTGGACCGTTAAGGGGTTGAAGGGTGAGCAGTTCTTC. Translating it yields CAWTVKGLKGEQFF.

Only one count was recorded for this clone. The V and J genes are TRBV7-9 and TRBJ1-2, with TRBD1 matching over 8 bases. The CDR3 sequence is 17 residues long. Germline lookup yields CDR1 SEHNR and CDR2 FQNEAQ (reference sequence). V shed 4 bases, J shed 7 bases, and the junction held 17 bases outside the gene matches. The CDR3 nucleotides read TGTGCCAGCAGCTCACGCACTTGGAACAGGGGGAAAGGTGGCTACACCTTC. It codes for CASSSRTWNRGKGGYTF. The entire variable domain, with the rest obtained from reference TRBV7-9 and TRBJ1-2, is as follows: DTGVSQNPRHKITKRGQNVTFRCDPISEHNRLYWYRQTLGQGPEFLTYFQNEAQLEKSRLLSDRFSAERPKGSFSTLEIQRTEQGDSAMYLCASSSRTWNRGKGGYTFGSGTRLTVV.

This chain uses TRBV3-1 (or the pseudogene TRBV3-2) with TRBJ2-1; D unclear. Germline CDR1 is LGHDT and CDR2 is YNNKEL (reference sequence). The CDR3 consists of 13 residues. V lost 2 bases and J 6 bases, leaving 8 bases between the germline ends. CDR3 bases: TGTGCCAGCAGCCAAAACCGGTTCAATGAGCAGTTCTTC. Protein: CASSQNRFNEQFF.

This clone has more than one count but fewer than ten. The gene calls are TRBV28 and TRBJ1-3, with a tentative D call TRBD1 (6 bases). There are 17 residues in the CDR3. Per the germline V gene, CDR1 is MDHEN and CDR2 is SYDVKM. Trimming removed 2 bases at V and 0 bases at J, with 14 bases between. Written as DNA, the CDR3 is TGTGCCAGCAGTTTAATGCCCGACAGGATCTCTGGAAACACCATATATTTT. It translates to CASSLMPDRISGNTIYF.

This chain joins TRBV24-1 and TRBJ2-5; 7 bases fit TRBD1. V trimming: 7 bases; J trimming: 3 bases; junction bases outside the gene matches: 10. This CDR3 is 15 amino acids long. The germline CDR1 and CDR2 sequences are KGHDR and SFDVKD. CDR3 coding DNA: TGTGCCACCAGCCCGAGACGACAGGGCAAAGAGACCCAGTACTTC. It encodes CATSPRRQGKETQYF.

The chain has TRBV24-1 and TRBJ1-5, with 7 bases identical to TRBD1. This CDR3 region has 15 residues. Germline CDR1 is KGHDR and CDR2 is SFDVKD. With V trimmed by 5 bases and J by 5 bases, 8 bases remained unmatched. CDR3 protein: CATSAGTADDQPQHF. Written as DNA, the CDR3 is TGTGCCACCAGTGCTGGGACAGCGGACGATCAGCCCCAGCATTTT.

This rearrangement joins TRBV9 to TRBJ2-3; 11 bases map to TRBD2. V dropped 1 base and J dropped 5; count of bases not matched to a gene: 3. Germline assignment: CDR1 SGDLS and CDR2 YYNGEE. This CDR3 is 15 amino acids long. The CDR3: CASSVLAGGGDTQYF. CDR3 bases: TGTGCCAGCAGCGTACTAGCGGGAGGAGGAGATACGCAGTATTTT.

The chain carries TRBV5-5 and TRBJ1-1; D gene uncertain. With 7 bases removed from V and 5 bases from J, the gap between germline ends came to 12 bases. The CDR3 has 12 residues. Germline V gene sequence: CDR1 SGHKS, CDR2 YYEKEE (reference sequence). Written as DNA, the CDR3 is TGTGCCAGCGTATCGAAGCGGACTGAAGCTTTCTTT. It is translated as CASVSKRTEAFF.

The chain links TRBV6-5 to TRBJ1-1, with D possibly TRBD1 on 5 matching bases. The germline V gene encodes CDR1 MNHEY and CDR2 SVGAGI. Deletions cut 8 bases from V and 3 bases from J, with 10 bases between. The CDR3 runs 12 residues. CDR3 sequence reads: CASPGGDTEAFF. In nucleotides, the CDR3 is TGTGCCAGCCCGGGGGGGGACACTGAAGCTTTCTTT.

CDR3 region: CASSQVAGSTYEQYF. The CDR3 coding sequence is TGCGCCAGCAGCCAAGTGGCGGGATCTACCTACGAGCAGTACTTC. V is TRBV4-1 and J is TRBJ2-7; TRBD2 is a possible D gene (6 bases). Germline CDR1 MGHRA, CDR2 YSYEKL. V was clipped by 1 base and J by 2 bases, with 12 bases between them. The CDR3 has 15 amino acids.

The V and J genes are TRBV24-1 and TRBJ2-5; D not resolved. The CDR3 is made up of 15 amino acids. V lost 2 bases to trimming and J lost 5 bases, with 14 bases between them. Germline CDR1 reads KGHDR; CDR2 reads SFDVKD. CDR3 sequence: CATSDSGLGFETQYF. CDR3 DNA sequence: TGTGCCACCAGTGATTCCGGATTGGGCTTCGAGACCCAGTACTTC.

The chain links TRBV3-1 (or the pseudogene TRBV3-2) to TRBJ1-1, with D possibly matching TRBD1 (5 bases). Deletions cut 4 bases from V and 4 bases from J, with 10 bases between. Germline loops: CDR1 LGHDT, CDR2 YNNKEL (reference sequence). This CDR3 is 13 amino acids long. CDR3 DNA sequence: TGTGCCAGCAGCCGCGACAGTGCCACTGAAGCTTTCTTT. It encodes CASSRDSATEAFF.

The V and J genes are TRBV27 and TRBJ1-2; no firm D call. The ends were cut back, 6 bases at V and 4 bases at J, with 15 bases in the middle. The CDR3 length is 14 residues. Germline V gives CDR1 MNHEY, CDR2 SMNVEV (reference sequence). The CDR3 loop reads CASSGPFPGYGYTF. The CDR3 DNA sequence: TGTGCCAGCAGCGGCCCCTTCCCGGGCTATGGCTACACCTTC.

The chain joins TRBV10-3 to TRBJ1-1, with D possibly matching TRBD1 (5 bases). Trimming took 1 base from V and 8 from J, leaving 11 bases between them. The CDR3 extends over 13 amino acids. CDR1 is ENHRY, CDR2 SYGVKD, per germline. CDR3 loop: CAISEYQGNEAFF. The CDR3, as DNA: TGTGCCATCAGTGAGTATCAGGGAAACGAAGCTTTCTTT.

The rearrangement joins TRBV3-1 (or the pseudogene TRBV3-2) to TRBJ1-2; the match to TRBD1 covers 9 bases. From germline, CDR1 is LGHDT and CDR2 YNNKEL (reference sequence). The ends lost 5 bases at V and 4 bases at J; junction bases unmatched: 5. The CDR3 runs to 14 residues. The CDR3 sequence: CASSGRGQGYGYTF. In DNA form, the CDR3 reads TGTGCCAGCAGCGGACGGGGACAGGGCTATGGCTACACCTTC.

The chain uses TRBV30 and TRBJ1-2, with a weak D call TRBD1 (6 bases). Germline V CDR1 and CDR2: GTSNPN, SVGIG (reference sequence). This CDR3 is built from 13 residues. V was cut by 4 bases and J by 6 bases, with 15 bases left in between. The CDR3 sequence is CAWNTREGDGYTF. CDR3 DNA: TGTGCCTGGAACACTAGGGAGGGGGATGGCTACACCTTC.

With respect to this clone: Other DNA sequences in this specimen translate into the identical CDR3. The genes are TRBV11-2 and TRBJ2-7; weak D call: TRBD2 (6 bases). Germline lookup yields CDR1 SGHAT and CDR2 FQNNGV. This CDR3 has 15 residues. V lost 1 base to trimming and J lost 1 base, with 11 bases between them. The CDR3 DNA follows: TGTGCCAGCAGCTTAGGCGGAGGGGCTTCCTACGAGCAGTACTTC. Translating it yields CASSLGGGASYEQYF.